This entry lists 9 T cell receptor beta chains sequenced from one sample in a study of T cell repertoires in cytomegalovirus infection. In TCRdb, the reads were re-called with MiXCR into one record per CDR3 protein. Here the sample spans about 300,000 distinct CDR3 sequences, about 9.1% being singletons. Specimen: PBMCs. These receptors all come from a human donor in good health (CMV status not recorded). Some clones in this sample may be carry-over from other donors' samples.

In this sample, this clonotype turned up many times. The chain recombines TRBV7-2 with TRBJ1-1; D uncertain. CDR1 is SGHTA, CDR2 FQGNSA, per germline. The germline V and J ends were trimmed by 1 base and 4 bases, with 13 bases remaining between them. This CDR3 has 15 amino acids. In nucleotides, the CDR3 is TGTGCCAGCAGCTTAGGGGAGGGATTGAGCACTGAAGCTTTCTTT. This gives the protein CASSLGEGLSTEAFF. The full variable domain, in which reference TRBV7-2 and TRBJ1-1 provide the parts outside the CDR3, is GAGVSQSPSNKVTEKGKDVELRCDPISGHTALYWYRQSLGQGLEFLIYFQGNSAPDKSGLPSDRFSAERTGGSVSTLTIQRTQQEDSAVYLCASSLGEGLSTEAFFGQGTRLTVV.

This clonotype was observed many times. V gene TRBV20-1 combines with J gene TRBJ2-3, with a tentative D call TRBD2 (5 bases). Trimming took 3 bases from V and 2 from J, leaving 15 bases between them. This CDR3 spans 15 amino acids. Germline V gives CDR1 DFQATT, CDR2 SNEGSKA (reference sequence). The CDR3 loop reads CSARGSRGNTDTQYF. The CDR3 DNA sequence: TGCAGTGCTAGGGGATCCAGAGGGAACACAGATACGCAGTATTTT.

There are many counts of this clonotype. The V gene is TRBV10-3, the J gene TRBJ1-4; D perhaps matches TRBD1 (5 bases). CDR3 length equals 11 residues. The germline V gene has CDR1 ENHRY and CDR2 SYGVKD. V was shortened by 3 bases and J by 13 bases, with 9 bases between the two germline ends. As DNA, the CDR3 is TGTGCCATCAGTGAAGGGGCGGGACTGTTTTTT. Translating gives CAISEGAGLFF.

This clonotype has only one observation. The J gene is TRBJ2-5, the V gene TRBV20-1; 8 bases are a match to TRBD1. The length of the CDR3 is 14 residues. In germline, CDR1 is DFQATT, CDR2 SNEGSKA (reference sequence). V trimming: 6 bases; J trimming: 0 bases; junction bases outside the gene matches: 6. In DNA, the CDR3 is TGCAGTGCCCACGGGACAGGCAACCAAGAGACCCAGTACTTC. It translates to CSAHGTGNQETQYF.

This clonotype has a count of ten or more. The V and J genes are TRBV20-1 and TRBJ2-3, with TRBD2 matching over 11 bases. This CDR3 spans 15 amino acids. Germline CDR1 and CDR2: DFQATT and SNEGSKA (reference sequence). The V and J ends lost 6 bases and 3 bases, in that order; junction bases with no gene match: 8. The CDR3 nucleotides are TGCAGTGCGAGGGCCCCTAGCGGGGGGACAGATACGCAGTATTTT. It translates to CSARAPSGGTDTQYF.

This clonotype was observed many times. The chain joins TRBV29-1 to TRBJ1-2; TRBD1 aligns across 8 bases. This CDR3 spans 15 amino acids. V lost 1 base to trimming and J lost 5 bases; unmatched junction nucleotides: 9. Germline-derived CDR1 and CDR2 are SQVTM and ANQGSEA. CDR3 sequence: CSVEGPRGREYGYTF. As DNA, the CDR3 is TGCAGCGTTGAAGGCCCCAGGGGGCGAGAATATGGCTACACCTTC.

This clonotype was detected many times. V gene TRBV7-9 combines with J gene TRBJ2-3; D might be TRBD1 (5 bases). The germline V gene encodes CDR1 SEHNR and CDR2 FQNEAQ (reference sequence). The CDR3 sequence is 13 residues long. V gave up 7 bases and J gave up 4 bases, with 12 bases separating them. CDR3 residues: CASTPSRADTQYF. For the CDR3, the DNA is TGTGCCAGCACTCCCTCCAGGGCAGATACGCAGTATTTT.

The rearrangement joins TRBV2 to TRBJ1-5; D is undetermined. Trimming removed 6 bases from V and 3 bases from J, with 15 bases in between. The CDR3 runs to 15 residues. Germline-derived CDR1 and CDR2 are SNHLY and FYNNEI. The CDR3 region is CASRVADGYNQPQHF. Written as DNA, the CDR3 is TGTGCCAGCAGAGTCGCCGACGGCTACAATCAGCCCCAGCATTTT. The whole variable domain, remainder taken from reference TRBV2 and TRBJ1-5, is EPEVTQTPSHQVTQMGQEVILRCVPISNHLYFYWYRQILGQKVEFLVSFYNNEISEKSEIFDDQFSVERPDGSNFTLKIRSTKLEDSAMYFCASRVADGYNQPQHFGDGTRLSIL.

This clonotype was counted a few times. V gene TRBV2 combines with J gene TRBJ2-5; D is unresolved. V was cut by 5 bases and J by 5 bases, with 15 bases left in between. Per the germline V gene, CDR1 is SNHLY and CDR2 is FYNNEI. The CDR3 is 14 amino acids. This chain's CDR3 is CASSPQRNAETQYF. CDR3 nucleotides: TGTGCCAGCAGTCCTCAAAGGAACGCGGAGACCCAGTACTTC.